This is a list of T cell receptor beta chains from one sample in a study of beta chain features in type 1 diabetes. The assay was immunoSEQ multiplex PCR, and TCRdb's table has in-frame clones only and misses some. The sample lists under 400,000 clones, roughly 12% occurring once. The sequenced sample was naive CD4+ T cells from blood. These receptors all come from a woman between 18 and 30 years old with type 1 diabetes. Both conserved end residues are part of each CDR3. D genes are given only for firm matches. Clone size appears in some rows only: once, few, many, or a class for an expanded clone.

j_gene	abundance	v_gene	d_gene	CDR3nt	CDR3aa
TRBJ2-7	NA	TRBV9	NA	TGTGCCAGCAGCCCACAGGGCGGCCAGCAGTACTTC	CASSPQGGQQYF
TRBJ2-7	NA	TRBV30	NA	TGTGCCTGGAACCTAGGGACTTTCACCTACGAGCAGTACTTC	CAWNLGTFTYEQYF
TRBJ2-1	NA	TRBV6-4	TRBD2	TGTGCCAGCGGGGAGGGCAATGAGCAGTTCTTC	CASGEGNEQFF
TRBJ2-7	NA	TRBV18	TRBD1	TGTGCCAGCTCACCAGGACAGGCCTCCTACGAGCAGTACTTC	CASSPGQASYEQYF
TRBJ1-2	NA	TRBV13	NA	TGTGCCAGCAGCTCCACCCAGGCCCCTCCTGGAGGCTACACCTTC	CASSSTQAPPGGYTF
TRBJ2-6	few	TRBV9	NA	TGTGCCAGCGGGCGAAGTCCCTCTGGGGCCAACGTCCTGACTTTC	CASGRSPSGANVLTF
TRBJ2-7	few	TRBV30	NA	TGTGCCTGGAGTACAAATCTAGCGAACGAGCAGTACTTC	CAWSTNLANEQYF
TRBJ2-1	few	TRBV28	TRBD2	TGTGCCAGCAGCCCCCCAAGCGGGAGCTCCTACAATGAGCAGTTCTTC	CASSPPSGSSYNEQFF
TRBJ1-2	NA	TRBV27	NA	TGTGCCAGCCGTCGGGAGGGCCCGGGTGGCTACACCTTC	CASRREGPGGYTF
TRBJ1-2	NA	TRBV29-1	NA	TGCAGCGTTGGTCGGGACACGTCTAACTATGGCTACACCTTC	CSVGRDTSNYGYTF
TRBJ1-1	NA	TRBV25-1	NA	TGTGCCAGCAGTGAATCGGGGAGTACTGAAGCTTTCTTT	CASSESGSTEAFF
TRBJ2-3	few	TRBV7-6	NA	TGTGCCAGCAGCTTAGCAGGGGGCACAGATACGCAGTATTTT	CASSLAGGTDTQYF
TRBJ1-5	few	TRBV4-3	NA	TGCGCCAGCAGCCGGGCTTTTCATAGCAATCAGCCCCAGCATTTT	CASSRAFHSNQPQHF
TRBJ2-7	NA	TRBV4-2	TRBD2	TGTGCCAGCAGCCAGGCGGGCAGCGGGAGGGTTCGCGAGCAGTACTTC	CASSQAGSGRVREQYF